This TCR beta chain appears in the sequencing data of a study of Ad26.COV2.S vaccination and SARS-CoV-2 variants. Study summary: The vaccine Ad26.COV2.S was put into the muscle once, or twice with 56 days between.

The CDR3 contains 14 residues. V lost 5 bases, J lost 6 bases, and 7 bases stayed unmatched. Germline loops: CDR1 SEHNR, CDR2 FQNEAQ (reference sequence). The protocol was immunoSEQ multiplex PCR, while the TCRdb copy is restricted to in-frame clones and leaves out a portion. The repertoire holds some 290,000 clones, with 86% as singletons. Treatment given: roughly 18 received Ad26.COV2.S at low or high dose, single or two shots; 5 received placebo; per-sample allocation not given. At day 63 after the first vaccine or placebo injection, samples were drawn. V is TRBV7-9 and J is TRBJ2-7, with 10 bases lining up with TRBD2. This sequence was found in a person aged 18-60 years who received the Ad26.COV2.S COVID-19 vaccine or a placebo. Here the sequenced sample was peripheral blood, taken in a trial of Ad26.COV2.S vaccine versus placebo. The CDR3: CASSPGTSVREQYF. Here the CDR3 DNA reads TGTGCCAGCAGCCCCGGGACTAGCGTGCGCGAGCAGTACTTC.